This is a list of T cell receptor beta chains from one sample in a study of OX40 agonist ivuxolimab in advanced cancers. Repertoires were generated with immunoSEQ multiplex PCR, while TCRdb's copy carries only in-frame clones and drops some. The sample lists 40,000 to 60,000 clones; 85% to 95% were seen once. Sequences were derived from CD4+ or CD8+ T cells sorted from blood, sampled in a trial of the OX40 agonist ivuxolimab. These receptor sequences come from an adult with an advanced solid tumor such as melanoma, head and neck, liver or kidney cancer. CDR3s include the opening cysteine and the closing phenylalanine or tryptophan. The order of the fields is V gene, clone size, CDR3 length, CDR3 protein. Expanded clones get a size class; other rows say once, few or many, or leave the size out.

>TRBV1|.|16
CTSSLLPREGSNEQFF
>TRBV27|.|12
CASSFLGREQYF
>TRBV19|.|18
CASSIVGTSYPGANVLTF
>TRBV5-1|.|15
CASSQGTGGAYEQYF
>TRBV5-1|.|14
CASSLGQGNSPLHF
>TRBV4-1|.|16
CASSQLAGGLTDTQYF
>TRBV13|.|15
CASSHQGQGDEKLFF
>TRBV27|.|13
CASTPGGGYGYTF
>TRBV19|.|13
CASSTRDSYEQYF
>TRBV19|.|19
CASSNQKLIGTGYTGELFF
>TRBV7-8|.|14
CASSSSGGADTQYF
>TRBV5-6|.|15
CASSLDGREAYEQYF
>TRBV6-6|.|13
CASSYSSINEQFF
>TRBV7-8|.|14
CASSFPGTFNEQFF
>TRBV9|once|12
CASSPGTDTQYF
>TRBV6-5|once|14
CASSYTGGDTEAFF
>TRBV19|once|13
CASSSGPTYEQYF
>TRBV28|.|16
CASSFGNQGKYTEAFF
>TRBV11-2|.|13
CASSFLYGNEQYF
>TRBV9|once|15
CASSVGGTGRNEQFF
>TRBV15|.|17
CATSISGTGPQENIQYF
>TRBV27|.|16
CASSLSWGQRNYGYTF
>TRBV5-8|once|17
CASSLAGIWGSYNEQFF
>TRBV7-6|.|13
CASSRGTGGEQYF
>TRBV6-5|once|15
CASSYSIGVQETQYF
>TRBV5-6|.|13
CASSLTGRDIQYF
>TRBV13|.|14
CASSFRQANTEAFF
>TRBV28|.|14
CASSSRAGQETQYF
>TRBV11-2|.|16
CASSPSNPPSYNEQFF
>TRBV7-9|.|15
CASSSPGQGYNEQFF
>TRBV6-1|.|16
CASSEPSFAGMSEQYF
>TRBV27|.|14
CASSYYGGPYEQYF
>TRBV10-2|.|16
CASSEWGTSGSYEQFF
>TRBV2|medium-sized|15
CASREYLAGGDEQYF
>TRBV4-3|.|15
CASSQDLDSSYEQYF
>TRBV15|.|12
CATSSRQAEQYF
>TRBV19|.|19
CASSIKRGLAGGPPYEQYF
>TRBV19|.|16
CASSIDPDRGKTEAFF
>TRBV4-3|.|13
CASSQDRGGELFF
>TRBV9|.|15
CASSVDGRAKNIQYF
>TRBV28|.|15
CASSLHPGSQETQYF
>TRBV4-3|.|15
CASSQDIAGSYEQYF
>TRBV9|few|15
CASSVRDTQSYEQYF
>TRBV6-5|.|14
CASSYALGTGELFF
>TRBV27|.|15
CASSYPGGAAYEQYF
>TRBV5-6|.|15
CASTHGGEVGNEQFF
>TRBV7-8|.|14
CASSLTPRDQPQHF
>TRBV27|.|13
CASSYSQWYEQYF
>TRBV6-5|.|11
CASSYNSEQYF
>TRBV27|.|16
CASSSISTGGSREQYF
>TRBV29-1|.|12
CSVAHRTGELFF
>TRBV28|.|14
CASGLPGQDLGYTF
>TRBV5-6|.|16
CASSLGQEYSGNTIYF
>TRBV5-6|.|15
CASSYTTSGSNEQFF
>TRBV7-8|.|18
CASRPSTKTGTGANVLTF
>TRBV28|once|14
CASGKLDVNNEQYF
>TRBV6-5|.|11
CASRSPYEQYF
>TRBV6-6|few|12
CASSRQGWGYTF
>TRBV30|.|12
CAWQPDRGEQFF
>TRBV28|.|15
CASSLWSSGQETQYF